Below are 10 T cell receptor beta chains sequenced from a single sample in a study of OX40 agonist ivuxolimab in advanced cancers. Data came from immunoSEQ multiplex PCR; TCRdb stores just in-frame clones and leaves some out. The table has under 95,000 clones, over 85% seen once; the top ten hold roughly 0.17%. The sample here was CD4+ or CD8+ T cells sorted from blood, taken in a trial of the OX40 agonist ivuxolimab. These receptors originate from an adult with an advanced solid tumor such as melanoma, head and neck, liver or kidney cancer.

The chain uses TRBV28 and TRBJ1-2; D call uncertain. V was trimmed by 5 bases and J by 3 bases, leaving 7 bases between them. The CDR3 is 12 residues long. In germline, CDR1 is MDHEN, CDR2 SYDVKM. The CDR3 spells CASSTTYYGYTF. The CDR3 nucleotides are TGTGCCAGCAGTACCACGTACTATGGCTACACCTTC.

The count of this clone is one. CDR3 nucleotide sequence: TGTGCCAGCTCCCCTATAGCGGGAGGGCCACCACACACGAACTACGAGCAGTACTTC. Encoded protein: CASSPIAGGPPHTNYEQYF. The chain recombines TRBV18 with TRBJ2-7, with TRBD2 identical over 11 bases. The CDR3 is made up of 19 amino acids. The germline gives CDR1 KGHSH, CDR2 LQKENI. J lost 3 bases, V lost 6 bases, and 19 bases had no gene match.

The CDR3 protein is CASSGEGNGELFF. CDR3 bases: TGTGCCAGCAGTGGGGAGGGGAACGGGGAGCTGTTTTTT. The gene calls are TRBV6-1 and TRBJ2-2; 7 bases line up with TRBD2. CDR1 is MNHNS, CDR2 SASEGT, per germline. This CDR3 is 13 amino acids long. V shed 4 bases and J 7 bases; nucleotides not matched to a gene: 3.

This chain uses TRBV30 with TRBJ2-2; 7 bases are a match to TRBD2. The CDR3 has 14 residues. The junction had 4 bases not matched to a gene; V was cut back by 2 bases and J by 4 bases. Germline values: CDR1 GTSNPN, CDR2 SVGIG (reference sequence). The CDR3: CAWSNGGGTGELFF. CDR3 in DNA: TGTGCCTGGAGTAATGGCGGGGGCACCGGGGAGCTGTTTTTT.

The CDR3 sequence: CASRRDRVSEAFF. The DNA of the CDR3 is TGTGCCAGCAGGCGGGACAGGGTGTCTGAAGCTTTCTTT. V gene TRBV5-4 combines with J gene TRBJ1-1; 9 nucleotides line up with TRBD1. The J segment lost 6 bases and the V segment lost 5 bases, leaving 5 bases of the junction unmatched. This CDR3 contains 13 residues. Germline V lookup: CDR1 SGHNT, CDR2 YYREEE (reference sequence). Full variable domain (rest looked up from reference TRBV5-4 and TRBJ1-1): ETGVTQSPTHLIKTRGQQVTLRCSSQSGHNTVSWYQQALGQGPQFIFQYYREEENGRGNFPPRFSGLQFPNYSSELNVNALELDDSALYLCASRRDRVSEAFFGQGTRLTVV.

V and J are TRBV6-1 and TRBJ2-1; 16 bases are a match to TRBD2. Germline CDR1 is MNHNS and CDR2 is SASEGT. With V trimmed by 3 bases and J by 4 bases, 6 bases remained unmatched. The CDR3 runs 18 residues. The CDR3 DNA follows: TGTGCCAGCAGTGACGGGACTAGCGGGAGGGCTAGGTACAATGAGCAGTTCTTC. Its translation: CASSDGTSGRARYNEQFF.

This chain links TRBV30 with TRBJ2-1; TRBD2 agrees at 9 bases. Germline values: CDR1 GTSNPN, CDR2 SVGIG (reference sequence). CDR3 length: 15 amino acids. With 3 bases clipped from V and 9 bases from J, the junction kept 12 bases outside the gene matches. This CDR3 is CAWSRVGGGAFEQFF. In nucleotides, the CDR3 is TGTGCCTGGAGCCGAGTGGGCGGGGGGGCTTTTGAGCAGTTCTTC.

The chain has TRBV6-1 and TRBJ2-5, with D unclear. This CDR3 region has 17 residues. Germline V gene lookup returns CDR1 MNHNS and CDR2 SASEGT. V was pared by 1 base and J by 5 bases, with 20 bases between. The CDR3 loop is CASSEVFSRTPRETQYF. The CDR3 DNA follows: TGTGCCAGCAGTGAAGTGTTCTCCCGGACGCCACGGGAGACCCAGTACTTC.

The chain carries TRBV6-1 and TRBJ2-3, with 8 bases matching TRBD2. The V gene's germline CDR1 is MNHNS and CDR2 SASEGT. CDR3 length equals 17 residues. With 1 base clipped from V and 0 bases from J, the junction kept 6 bases outside the gene matches. For the CDR3, the DNA is TGTGCCAGCAGTGAAGTCGGCGGGGGGCCCAGCACAGATACGCAGTATTTT. This codes for CASSEVGGGPSTDTQYF.

The J gene is TRBJ2-3, the V gene TRBV6-1; 7 bases align to TRBD1. CDR3 length: 13 amino acids. CDR1 is MNHNS, CDR2 SASEGT, per germline. The V and J ends lost 6 bases and 5 bases, in that order; junction bases with no gene match: 5. The CDR3 protein is CASRNQGVDTQYF. In DNA form, the CDR3 reads TGTGCCAGCAGGAACCAGGGGGTAGATACGCAGTATTTT.